These 15 T cell receptor beta chains share one sample of origin, sequenced in a study of shared clonotypes between healthy human individuals (dated by TCRdb to 2019 to 2021). The library was obtained by the immunoSEQ multiplex PCR assay. TCRdb re-hosts the immuneACCESS table, in-frame sequences only. Its copies lack some clones; in the studies checked, an unresolved V gene accounts for under half of them, and the cause for the rest is not known. Here the sample has a few million clones; approximately 90% occur a single time. Around 0.4% of the sample is taken by the ten largest. The sample consisted of naive CD4+ T cells from PBMCs. Sample cell subset or site, as interpreted from the label and publication: CD45RA+ positively selected. The origin of the receptors is a young man in good health. Some clones in this sample may be carry-over from other donors' samples.

This sequence joins TRBV18 and TRBJ2-7; D is perhaps TRBD1 or TRBD2 (6 bases each). V lost 3 bases, J lost 2 bases, and 14 bases lay in between. This CDR3 has 15 amino acids. Germline lookup yields CDR1 KGHSH and CDR2 LQKENI. The CDR3 protein is CASSPPGAAAYEQYF. The DNA for the CDR3 is TGTGCCAGCTCACCTCCGGGGGCCGCAGCCTACGAGCAGTACTTC. The full variable domain, its missing parts supplied by reference TRBV18 and TRBJ2-7, is NAGVMQNPRHLVRRRGQEARLRCSPMKGHSHVYWYRQLPEEGLKFMVYLQKENIIDESGMPKERFSAEFPKEGPSILRIQQVVRGDSAAYFCASSPPGAAAYEQYFGPGTRLTVT.

The gene calls are TRBV5-6 and TRBJ1-2, with 7 bases identical to TRBD1. After removal of 4 bases from V and 7 bases from J, the junction contained 10 bases not matched to a gene. CDR3 length: 14 residues. The germline V gene has CDR1 SGHDT and CDR2 YYEEEE. CDR3 DNA sequence: TGTGCCAGCAGCCTGGGACAGAAAGGGGGTGGCTACACCTTC. Its protein is CASSLGQKGGGYTF.

The V gene is TRBV11-2, the J gene TRBJ2-2, with 9 bases matching TRBD1. This CDR3 comprises 14 residues. With V trimmed by 4 bases and J by 7 bases, 4 bases remained unmatched. Germline lookup yields CDR1 SGHAT and CDR2 FQNNGV. CDR3 in amino acids: CASSWDRAGGELFF. In DNA form, the CDR3 reads TGTGCCAGCAGCTGGGACAGGGCCGGCGGGGAGCTGTTTTTT.

The V call is TRBV11-2, the J call TRBJ2-7; 8 bases are a match to TRBD2. This CDR3 has 14 amino acids. Germline V gives CDR1 SGHAT, CDR2 FQNNGV. V gave up 5 bases and J gave up 3 bases; unmatched junction bases: 6. CDR3 coding DNA: TGTGCCAGCAGCCCCCTGAGCGGGAGCTACGAGCAGTACTTC. It specifies CASSPLSGSYEQYF. Supplemented by reference TRBV11-2 and TRBJ2-7, the full variable domain reads EAGVAQSPRYKIIEKRQSVAFWCNPISGHATLYWYQQILGQGPKLLIQFQNNGVVDDSQLPKDRFSAERLKGVDSTLKIQPAKLEDSAVYLCASSPLSGSYEQYFGPGTRLTVT.

This clone was seen once. The rearrangement uses TRBV7-2 and TRBJ2-1, with D possibly TRBD1 on 7 matching bases. CDR1 is SGHTA and CDR2 is FQGNSA in the germline V gene. This CDR3 is 14 amino acids long. Trimming removed 5 bases from V and 9 bases from J, with 17 bases in between. This chain's CDR3 is CASSISTGRSEQFF. The CDR3 bases are TGTGCCAGCAGCATCTCGACAGGGAGGAGTGAGCAGTTCTTC.

The chain employs TRBV10-3 and TRBJ2-5; TRBD1 agrees at 12 bases. With 7 bases clipped from V and 3 bases from J, the junction kept 6 bases outside the gene matches. CDR3 length: 15 residues. CDR1 is ENHRY and CDR2 is SYGVKD in the germline V gene. This CDR3 is CAINPGQGAKETQYF. The CDR3 DNA follows: TGTGCCATCAACCCGGGACAGGGGGCTAAAGAGACCCAGTACTTC.

The rearrangement joins TRBV9 to TRBJ2-6, with D hard to call. V gave up 5 bases and J gave up 8 bases, with 11 bases separating them. Germline V gene data show CDR1 as SGDLS and CDR2 as YYNGEE. CDR3 size: 13 residues. The CDR3 bases are TGTGCCAGCAGGCGAGGTGCAACCAACGTCCTGACTTTC. Its translation: CASRRGATNVLTF.

This clone came up once. In the same sample, other DNA sequences code for this CDR3. The J gene is TRBJ2-7, the V gene TRBV9; 11 bases are a match to TRBD2. The germline gives CDR1 SGDLS, CDR2 YYNGEE. This CDR3 comprises 14 residues. J was trimmed by 4 bases and V by 0 bases; bases with no gene match: 0. The CDR3 DNA reads as TGTGCCAGCAGCGTAGGGACTAGCGGGTACGAGCAGTACTTC. It specifies CASSVGTSGYEQYF.

The chain employs TRBV11-2 and TRBJ2-2; the D is unclear. Trimming pared 5 bases from V and 4 bases from J, leaving 17 bases between. Germline CDR1 and CDR2: SGHAT and FQNNGV. The CDR3 spans 16 residues. Here the CDR3 DNA reads TGTGCCAGCAGCGTCCACCAATCCACCCTCACCGGGGAGCTGTTTTTT. This gives the protein CASSVHQSTLTGELFF.

The chain joins TRBV6-5 to TRBJ2-1; D is unresolved. The CDR3 contains 13 residues. Germline CDR1 is MNHEY and CDR2 is SVGAGI. Trimming removed 0 bases from V and 8 bases from J, with 8 bases in between. CDR3 amino acids: CASSYSAIHEQFF. DNA for the CDR3: TGTGCCAGCAGTTACTCTGCGATTCATGAGCAGTTCTTC.

The rearrangement links TRBV7-9 to TRBJ1-2; 8 nucleotides align to TRBD1. Germline loops: CDR1 SEHNR, CDR2 FQNEAQ (reference sequence). V was pared by 5 bases and J by 7 bases, with 9 bases of the junction left unmatched. The CDR3 has 14 residues. The chain's CDR3 is CASSRPAGGPGYTF. The CDR3, as DNA: TGTGCCAGCAGCCGCCCAGCAGGGGGCCCTGGCTACACCTTC.

V and J are TRBV28 and TRBJ2-1; 12 nucleotides agree with TRBD2. CDR3 length: 15 residues. J lost 6 bases, V lost 7 bases, and 7 bases had no gene match. Per germline, CDR1 MDHEN and CDR2 SYDVKM. The CDR3 protein is CASTLTSGSPNEQFF. DNA for the CDR3: TGTGCCAGCACTTTGACTAGCGGGAGTCCCAATGAGCAGTTCTTC.

The chain combines TRBV5-4 with TRBJ1-2; D is perhaps TRBD1 (6 bases). Trimming pared 0 bases from V and 7 bases from J, leaving 10 bases between. This CDR3 is built from 13 residues. Per germline, CDR1 SGHNT and CDR2 YYREEE (reference sequence). The CDR3 protein is CASSLGAGVGYTF. The DNA for the CDR3 is TGTGCCAGCAGCTTGGGAGCAGGGGTTGGCTACACCTTC.

The chain employs TRBV7-9 and TRBJ1-6, with D uncertain. Germline CDR1 is SEHNR and CDR2 is FQNEAQ (reference sequence). V dropped 8 bases and J dropped 11 bases, with 16 bases sitting between them. CDR3 length equals 13 residues. The CDR3 DNA reads as TGTGCCAGCTCCCATGACCCCGGCCCACCCCTCCACTTT. Protein product: CASSHDPGPPLHF.

The chain combines TRBV20-1 with TRBJ1-2; no firm D call. This CDR3 is 10 amino acids long. V lost 0 bases to trimming and J lost 11 bases, with 7 bases between them. From germline, CDR1 is DFQATT and CDR2 SNEGSKA (reference sequence). As DNA, the CDR3 is TGCAGTGCTAGAGATCGGGCTTACACCTTC. Encoded protein: CSARDRAYTF.